One sample yielded the 10 T cell receptor beta chains listed below, sequenced in a study of blood T cell repertoires in COVID-19. Clones were sequenced by immunoSEQ multiplex PCR, and TCRdb holds only the in-frame ones, with some missing. Among approximately 100,000 clones listed, roughly 85% were seen once. Sequencing used peripheral blood. The receptors stem from a woman in her sixties with acute or convalescent COVID-19.

The chain carries TRBV11-2 and TRBJ2-2; TRBD2 matches at 7 bases. Trimming removed 1 base from V and 0 bases from J; junction bases left unmatched: 2. Germline lookup yields CDR1 SGHAT and CDR2 FQNNGV. This CDR3 is built from 16 residues. The DNA of the CDR3 is TGTGCCAGCAGCTTAGGGCGGGGGACGAACACCGGGGAGCTGTTTTTT. This translates into CASSLGRGTNTGELFF.

The rearrangement uses TRBV14 and TRBJ1-2; a weak D match, TRBD1 (5 bases). In germline, CDR1 is SGHDN, CDR2 FVKESK. The CDR3 runs 15 residues. V lost 4 bases, J lost 1 base, and 13 bases lay in between. The CDR3 sequence: CASSRTGELNYGYTF. The CDR3, as DNA: TGTGCCAGCAGCCGCACAGGCGAGCTTAACTATGGCTACACCTTC. The full variable domain, with the rest looked up from reference TRBV14 and TRBJ1-2, is EAGVTQFPSHSVIEKGQTVTLRCDPISGHDNLYWYRRVMGKEIKFLLHFVKESKQDESGMPNNRFLAERTGGTYSTLKVQPAELEDSGVYFCASSRTGELNYGYTFGSGTRLTVV.

The chain joins TRBV5-8 to TRBJ1-4, with 10 bases lining up with TRBD1. Germline CDR1 and CDR2: SGHTS and YDEGEE. Trimming took 4 bases from V and 11 from J; bases not matched to a gene: 8. This CDR3 has 14 amino acids. The CDR3 DNA reads TGTGCCAGCAGCCTCGACAGGGGGCTTGGGAAACTGTTTTTT. Translation: CASSLDRGLGKLFF.

This clone was seen only a few times. The CDR3 DNA is TGTGCCAGCAGTGACCCTGAAGCGGGCCCCGGAACGACCGGGGAGCTGTTTTTT. Protein sequence: CASSDPEAGPGTTGELFF. This chain links TRBV6-1 with TRBJ2-2; D possibly corresponds to TRBD2 (6 bases). V was trimmed by 3 bases and J by 5 bases, leaving 22 bases between them. Germline CDR1 and CDR2: MNHNS and SASEGT. CDR3 size: 18 residues.

The genes are TRBV7-8 and TRBJ1-1; D call uncertain. Trimming left V 0 bases short and J 1 base short, with 6 bases between. Germline V lookup: CDR1 SGHVS, CDR2 FQNEAQ. The CDR3 sequence is 14 residues long. DNA for the CDR3: TGTGCCAGCAGCTTAGCTGGCCCGAACACTGAAGCTTTCTTT. Its protein is CASSLAGPNTEAFF.

This clone was observed a few times. The V and J genes are TRBV16 and TRBJ2-7, with a possible D match to TRBD2 (6 bases). This CDR3 has 12 amino acids. The germline gives CDR1 KGHSY, CDR2 FQNENV. V lost 6 bases, J lost 4 bases, and 10 bases lay in between. CDR3 residues: CASREGRYEQYF. In DNA, the CDR3 is TGTGCCAGCAGGGAGGGGAGGTACGAGCAGTACTTC.

J is TRBJ2-3 and V is TRBV9; D unresolved. The CDR3 is 15 residues long. Per germline, CDR1 SGDLS and CDR2 YYNGEE. V was trimmed by 0 bases and J by 1 base, leaving 9 bases between them. CDR3: CASSVVVGRTDTQYF. The CDR3 DNA sequence: TGTGCCAGCAGCGTAGTGGTTGGGCGCACAGATACGCAGTATTTT. The variable domain in full, completed from reference TRBV9 and TRBJ2-3, reads DSGVTQTPKHLITATGQRVTLRCSPRSGDLSVYWYQQSLDQGLQFLIQYYNGEERAKGNILERFSAQQFPDLHSELNLSSLELGDSALYFCASSVVVGRTDTQYFGPGTRLTVL.

The J gene is TRBJ1-1, the V gene TRBV2, with D uncertain. V lost 9 bases to trimming and J lost 1 base, with 6 bases between them. This CDR3 is 11 amino acids long. Per germline, CDR1 SNHLY and CDR2 FYNNEI. The CDR3 sequence is CAREGNTEAFF. CDR3 in DNA: TGTGCCAGGGAGGGGAACACTGAAGCTTTCTTT.

The chain couples TRBV14 to TRBJ2-3, with D perhaps TRBD2 (5 bases). The CDR3 length is 12 residues. The germline V and J ends were trimmed by 3 bases and 6 bases, with 7 bases remaining between them. Germline V CDR1 and CDR2: SGHDN, FVKESK. CDR3 coding DNA: TGTGCCAGCAGCCAGTCGGGGGATACGCAGTATTTT. Protein: CASSQSGDTQYF.

The V gene is TRBV11-2, the J gene TRBJ1-2; the match to TRBD1 covers 7 bases. The CDR3 consists of 13 residues. Per germline, CDR1 SGHAT and CDR2 FQNNGV. V gave up 5 bases and J gave up 5 bases; unmatched junction bases: 5. CDR3 coding DNA: TGTGCCAGCAGCGCTGGGACAGCTTATGGCTACACCTTC. Protein product: CASSAGTAYGYTF.